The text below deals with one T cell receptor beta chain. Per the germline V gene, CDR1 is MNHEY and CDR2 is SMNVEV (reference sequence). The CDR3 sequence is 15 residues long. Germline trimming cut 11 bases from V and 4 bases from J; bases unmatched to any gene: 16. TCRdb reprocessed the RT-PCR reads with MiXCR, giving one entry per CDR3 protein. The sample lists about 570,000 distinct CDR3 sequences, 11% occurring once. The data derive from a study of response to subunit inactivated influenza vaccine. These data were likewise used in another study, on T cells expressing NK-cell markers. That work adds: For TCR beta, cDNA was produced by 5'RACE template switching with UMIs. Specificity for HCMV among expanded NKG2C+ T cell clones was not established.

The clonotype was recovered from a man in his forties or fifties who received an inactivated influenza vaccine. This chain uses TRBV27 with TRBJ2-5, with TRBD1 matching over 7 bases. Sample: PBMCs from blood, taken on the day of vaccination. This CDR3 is CAGLRTGSPGETQYF. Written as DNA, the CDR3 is TGTGCCGGCCTACGGACAGGCTCCCCGGGAGAGACCCAGTACTTC.